These 24 T cell receptor beta chains were all obtained from the same sample, sequenced in a study of blood T cell repertoires in COVID-19. Here immunoSEQ multiplex PCR was the method, and the copy in TCRdb shows in-frame clones only, minus some. The table shows about 300,000 clones, with more than 75% occurring only once. Sample: PBMCs or T cells enriched from blood (not recorded which). These receptors were taken from a young man who had recovered from COVID-19.

This clone was counted once. The chain links TRBV28 to TRBJ2-7; weak D call: TRBD1 (6 bases). V lost 5 bases to trimming and J lost 2 bases, with 16 bases between them. The length of the CDR3 is 15 residues. In germline, CDR1 is MDHEN, CDR2 SYDVKM. The CDR3 nucleotides are TGTGCCAGCAGTCCGTCGGACAGAATAGCCTACGAGCAGTACTTC. The encoded protein is CASSPSDRIAYEQYF.

V gene TRBV6-1 combines with J gene TRBJ1-2; D is possibly TRBD1 (6 bases). V was shortened by 1 base and J by 8 bases, with 17 bases between the two germline ends. The CDR3 spans 15 residues. Germline CDR1 and CDR2: MNHNS and SASEGT. CDR3 protein: CASSEGIGRGSGYTF. The CDR3 DNA is TGTGCCAGCAGTGAAGGTATCGGCAGGGGTAGCGGCTACACCTTC.

This clone has just a few counts. V gene TRBV30 combines with J gene TRBJ1-4; unclear D gene. This CDR3 has 15 residues. Germline V CDR1 and CDR2: GTSNPN, SVGIG (reference sequence). Trimming took off 0 bases at V and 7 bases at J, with 15 bases between the two ends. DNA for the CDR3: TGTGCCTGGAGTGTACTAGGTGGAATCGGTGAAAAACTGTTTTTT. Its protein is CAWSVLGGIGEKLFF. Full variable domain (rest looked up from reference TRBV30 and TRBJ1-4): SQTIHQWPATLVQPVGSPLSLECTVEGTSNPNLYWYRQAAGRGLQLLFYSVGIGQISSEVPQNLSASRPQDRQFILSSKKLLLSDSGFYLCAWSVLGGIGEKLFFGSGTQLSVL.

The V gene is TRBV2, the J gene TRBJ2-5, with 10 positions matching TRBD2. This CDR3 comprises 15 residues. Germline trimming cut 5 bases from V and 5 bases from J; bases unmatched to any gene: 8. CDR1 SNHLY and CDR2 FYNNEI come from the germline V gene. CDR3 DNA: TGTGCCAGCAGTTACTCTAGCGGGGGCTGGGAGACCCAGTACTTC. Encoded protein: CASSYSSGGWETQYF.

The rearrangement joins TRBV15 to TRBJ2-3, with 14 bases aligning to TRBD2. CDR1 LNHNV and CDR2 YYDKDF come from the germline V gene (reference sequence). V dropped 0 bases and J dropped 4; count of bases not matched to a gene: 12. The CDR3 extends over 20 amino acids. CDR3: CATSRERRTSGGQLSDTQYF. In nucleotides, the CDR3 is TGTGCCACCAGCAGAGAAAGGCGGACTAGCGGGGGGCAATTATCAGATACGCAGTATTTT.

This rearrangement joins TRBV28 to TRBJ2-7; 7 bases map to TRBD2. The CDR3 runs to 13 residues. Trimming removed 6 bases from V and 6 bases from J; junction bases left unmatched: 8. The germline CDR1 and CDR2 sequences are MDHEN and SYDVKM. CDR3 loop: CASSSGARGEQYF. The CDR3 DNA sequence: TGTGCCAGCAGCAGCGGGGCTCGGGGCGAGCAGTACTTC. Using reference TRBV28 and TRBJ2-7 for the parts outside the CDR3, the full variable domain is DVKVTQSSRYLVKRTGEKVFLECVQDMDHENMFWYRQDPGLGLRLIYFSYDVKMKEKGDIPEGYSVSREKKERFSLILESASTNQTSMYLCASSSGARGEQYFGPGTRLTVT.

The genes are TRBV24-1 and TRBJ2-1; 10 bases are a match to TRBD2. J was trimmed by 1 base and V by 5 bases; bases with no gene match: 10. CDR3 size: 18 residues. The V gene's germline CDR1 is KGHDR and CDR2 SFDVKD. The CDR3 DNA reads as TGTGCCACCAGTGGAAAGTCTAGCGGGAGTAAGTCCTACAATGAGCAGTTCTTC. Amino acids: CATSGKSSGSKSYNEQFF.

The gene calls are TRBV5-1 and TRBJ1-2; D possibly corresponds to TRBD1 (5 bases). The V gene's germline CDR1 is SGHRS and CDR2 YFSETQ. V lost 7 bases, J lost 2 bases, and 18 bases lay in between. The CDR3 covers 15 residues. CDR3 DNA sequence: TGCGCCAGCTCCGGGTCCCTGGGGGGGAACTATGGCTACACCTTC. Its translation is CASSGSLGGNYGYTF. Variable domain in full (rest from reference TRBV5-1 and TRBJ1-2): KAGVTQTPRYLIKTRGQQVTLSCSPISGHRSVSWYQQTPGQGLQFLFEYFSETQRNKGNFPGRFSGRQFSNSRSEMNVSTLELGDSALYLCASSGSLGGNYGYTFGSGTRLTVV.

The genes are TRBV6-5 and TRBJ1-2, with a tentative D call TRBD1 (5 bases). Germline CDR1 MNHEY, CDR2 SVGAGI. CDR3 length equals 13 residues. The V end was cut by 6 bases, the J end by 4 bases, with 12 bases between. In nucleotides, the CDR3 is TGTGCCAGCAGCGAGTGGGGGGGCTATGGCTACACCTTC. Protein sequence: CASSEWGGYGYTF.

The chain links TRBV19 to TRBJ1-5; 9 bases are shared with TRBD1. Germline CDR1 is LNHDA and CDR2 is SQIVND (reference sequence). There are 13 residues in the CDR3. V shed 6 bases, J shed 7 bases, and the junction held 4 bases outside the gene matches. The DNA for the CDR3 is TGTGCCAGTAGAACAGGGGGCGTCCAGCCCCAGCATTTT. This translates into CASRTGGVQPQHF.

The chain joins TRBV4-1 to TRBJ1-1, with D possibly TRBD1 on 5 matching bases. The V end was cut by 1 base, the J end by 1 base, with 7 bases between. The V gene's germline CDR1 is MGHRA and CDR2 YSYEKL. The CDR3 consists of 14 residues. CDR3 amino acids: CASSQGGSNTEAFF. The CDR3 region has the DNA TGCGCCAGCAGCCAAGGGGGCTCGAACACTGAAGCTTTCTTT.

V and J are TRBV28 and TRBJ1-5; D remains ambiguous. V shed 5 bases and J shed 4 bases, with 9 bases lying between them. Germline CDR1 and CDR2: MDHEN and SYDVKM. This CDR3 spans 13 amino acids. Here the CDR3 reads CASSPTRNQPQHF. CDR3 coding DNA: TGTGCCAGCAGTCCGACTAGGAATCAGCCCCAGCATTTT. The full variable domain, its missing parts supplied by reference TRBV28 and TRBJ1-5, is DVKVTQSSRYLVKRTGEKVFLECVQDMDHENMFWYRQDPGLGLRLIYFSYDVKMKEKGDIPEGYSVSREKKERFSLILESASTNQTSMYLCASSPTRNQPQHFGDGTRLSIL.

The chain has TRBV18 and TRBJ1-4; 8 bases agree with TRBD1. Germline CDR1 KGHSH, CDR2 LQKENI. This CDR3 has 15 residues. V gave up 4 bases and J gave up 7 bases; unmatched junction bases: 8. The CDR3 bases are TGTGCCAGCTCACTACAGACAGGGGAAAGTGAAAAACTGTTTTTT. Its protein product is CASSLQTGESEKLFF.

This chain joins TRBV5-4 and TRBJ2-2; D may be TRBD1 (5 bases). CDR1 SGHNT and CDR2 YYREEE come from the germline V gene (reference sequence). This CDR3 comprises 14 residues. Deletions cut 1 base from V and 5 bases from J, with 9 bases between. CDR3 nucleotides: TGTGCCAGCAGCTTGAGGGCAGGGACCGGGGAGCTGTTTTTT. Translation gives CASSLRAGTGELFF.

The CDR3 loop reads CASSPRGQLNTEAFF. CDR3 DNA sequence: TGCGCCAGCAGCCCCCGAGGACAGTTAAACACTGAAGCTTTCTTT. The chain couples TRBV5-1 to TRBJ1-1, with TRBD1 as a possible D gene (6 bases). Germline V gene sequence: CDR1 SGHRS, CDR2 YFSETQ. The V and J ends lost 4 bases and 2 bases respectively, with 15 bases between them. The CDR3 has 15 amino acids.

The V gene is TRBV7-2, the J gene TRBJ2-5, with D possibly TRBD2 on 6 matching bases. V was shortened by 2 bases and J by 1 base, with 14 bases between the two germline ends. This CDR3 comprises 16 residues. Germline V gene lookup returns CDR1 SGHTA and CDR2 FQGNSA. In nucleotides, the CDR3 is TGTGCCAGCAGCTTAAAAACTCTGGGGGGCCAAGAGACCCAGTACTTC. This codes for CASSLKTLGGQETQYF.

The chain employs TRBV5-1 and TRBJ1-2, with TRBD1 as a possible D gene (6 bases). Germline V gives CDR1 SGHRS, CDR2 YFSETQ. This CDR3 spans 15 amino acids. V lost 3 bases and J lost 2, with 14 bases in between. The CDR3 here is CASSWETGSNYGYTF. CDR3 DNA: TGCGCCAGCAGCTGGGAGACAGGATCCAACTATGGCTACACCTTC.

The chain uses TRBV19 and TRBJ1-2, with D perhaps matching TRBD1 (5 bases). CDR3 length: 15 amino acids. Germline V lookup: CDR1 LNHDA, CDR2 SQIVND (reference sequence). V dropped 4 bases and J dropped 3 bases, with 15 bases sitting between them. The CDR3 loop is CASSRDRQTYYGYTF. CDR3 coding DNA: TGTGCCAGTAGTAGGGATCGACAGACCTACTATGGCTACACCTTC.

This chain uses TRBV28 with TRBJ2-7; 9 bases agree with TRBD2. CDR3 length equals 15 residues. With V trimmed by 6 bases and J by 0 bases, 6 bases remained unmatched. Germline V lookup: CDR1 MDHEN, CDR2 SYDVKM. The CDR3 DNA reads as TGTGCCAGCAGATTTAGCGGGGGCCGCTCCTACGAGCAGTACTTC. Its protein is CASRFSGGRSYEQYF.

This chain joins TRBV27 and TRBJ2-1; 8 positions agree with TRBD1. This CDR3 contains 15 residues. Germline loops: CDR1 MNHEY, CDR2 SMNVEV (reference sequence). After removal of 6 bases from V and 0 bases from J, the junction contained 4 bases not matched to a gene. CDR3 DNA sequence: TGTGCCAGCAGCTGGGACAGGAGCTCCTACAATGAGCAGTTCTTC. Translated, it gives CASSWDRSSYNEQFF.

The J gene is TRBJ2-1, the V gene TRBV18; 13 nucleotides align to TRBD2. J gave up 1 base and V 3 bases, and 3 bases lay outside the gene matches. This CDR3 is 17 amino acids long. From germline, CDR1 is KGHSH and CDR2 LQKENI. CDR3: CASSPPGLAGSYNEQFF. CDR3 nucleotides: TGTGCCAGCTCACCTCCGGGACTAGCGGGATCCTACAATGAGCAGTTCTTC.

V is TRBV7-6 and J is TRBJ1-4, with D possibly matching TRBD1 (5 bases). Germline CDR1 and CDR2: SGHVS and FNYEAQ. V lost 5 bases and J 7 bases, leaving 8 bases between the germline ends. The CDR3 runs to 12 residues. The DNA of the CDR3 is TGTGCCAGCAGCCGGCAGGGTGAAAAACTGTTTTTT. As protein: CASSRQGEKLFF.

The V call is TRBV7-8, the J call TRBJ2-2; weak D call: TRBD1 (7 bases). Germline CDR1 and CDR2: SGHVS and FQNEAQ. There are 16 residues in the CDR3. Trimming shortened V by 0 bases and J by 4 bases, and 12 bases separated the two germline ends. This CDR3 reads CASSLAWQGGTGELFF. Here the CDR3 DNA reads TGTGCCAGCAGCTTAGCGTGGCAGGGGGGCACCGGGGAGCTGTTTTTT.

This chain joins TRBV6-5 and TRBJ2-2, with 10 bases identical to TRBD1. Germline V CDR1 and CDR2: MNHEY, SVGAGI. The CDR3 has 14 residues. V gave up 7 bases and J gave up 7 bases; unmatched junction bases: 6. The CDR3 spells CASTLTGGSGELFF. The CDR3 nucleotides are TGTGCCAGCACCCTGACAGGGGGCAGCGGGGAGCTGTTTTTT.